This T cell receptor beta chain was sequenced during a study of cytomegalovirus exposure and HLA in healthy donors. As regards this clone: Its target is not known.

Study-wide results and limits: Researchers reported in a later analysis that a missense DCLRE1C variant was tied to TCR beta V- and J-gene trimming. In a later analysis, fewer than 20,000 TCR beta sequences were associated with HLA alleles at 0.05 false discovery rate.

PCR amplification relied on 60 Vbeta primers (plus 13 Jbeta primers). Clones were sequenced by immunoSEQ multiplex PCR, and TCRdb holds only the in-frame ones, with some missing. In the table there are 150,000 or so clones, over 75% of which are singletons. Trimming stripped 0 bases from V and 2 bases from J, with 9 bases between. This CDR3 is 14 amino acids long. CDR1 and CDR2 from the germline V gene are SGHNT and YYREEE (reference sequence). The sequence came from a woman between 45 and 60 years old in good health and CMV-seropositive. This sequence joins TRBV5-4 and TRBJ2-7; D is unclear. The sequenced sample was PBMCs. The CDR3 region is CASSLELVPYEQYF. CDR3 coding DNA: TGTGCCAGCAGCTTGGAATTAGTACCCTACGAGCAGTACTTC.